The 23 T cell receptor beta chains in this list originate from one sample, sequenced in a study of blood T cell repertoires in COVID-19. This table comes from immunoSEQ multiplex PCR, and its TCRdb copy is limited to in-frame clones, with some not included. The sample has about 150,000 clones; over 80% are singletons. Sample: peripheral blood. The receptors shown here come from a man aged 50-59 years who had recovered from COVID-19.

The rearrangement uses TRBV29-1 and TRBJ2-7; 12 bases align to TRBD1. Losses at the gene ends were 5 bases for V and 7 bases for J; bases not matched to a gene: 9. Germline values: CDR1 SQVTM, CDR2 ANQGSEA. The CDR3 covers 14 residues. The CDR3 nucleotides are TGCAGCGTTAATTTGGGACAGGGGGCCCATGAGCAGTACTTC. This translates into CSVNLGQGAHEQYF.

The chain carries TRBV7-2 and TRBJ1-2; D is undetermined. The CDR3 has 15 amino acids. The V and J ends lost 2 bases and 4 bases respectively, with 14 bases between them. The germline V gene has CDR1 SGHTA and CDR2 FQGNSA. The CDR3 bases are TGTGCCAGCAGCTTAATGGCGGAAAACATCTATGGCTACACCTTC. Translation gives CASSLMAENIYGYTF.

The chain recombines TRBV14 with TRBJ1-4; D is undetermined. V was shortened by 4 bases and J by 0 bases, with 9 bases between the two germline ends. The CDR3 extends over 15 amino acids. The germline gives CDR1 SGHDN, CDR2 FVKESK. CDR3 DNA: TGTGCCAGCAGCCCGTATTTTGCAACTAATGAAAAACTGTTTTTT. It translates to CASSPYFATNEKLFF. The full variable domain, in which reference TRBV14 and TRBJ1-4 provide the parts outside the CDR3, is EAGVTQFPSHSVIEKGQTVTLRCDPISGHDNLYWYRRVMGKEIKFLLHFVKESKQDESGMPNNRFLAERTGGTYSTLKVQPAELEDSGVYFCASSPYFATNEKLFFGSGTQLSVL.

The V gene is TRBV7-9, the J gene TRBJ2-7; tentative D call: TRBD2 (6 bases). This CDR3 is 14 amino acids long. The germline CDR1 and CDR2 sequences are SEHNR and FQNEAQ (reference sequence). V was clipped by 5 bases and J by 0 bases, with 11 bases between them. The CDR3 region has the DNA TGTGCCAGCAGCCTGGAGGGGCCCTCCTACGAGCAGTACTTC. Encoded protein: CASSLEGPSYEQYF. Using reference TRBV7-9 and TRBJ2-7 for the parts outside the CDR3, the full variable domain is DTGVSQNPRHKITKRGQNVTFRCDPISEHNRLYWYRQTLGQGPEFLTYFQNEAQLEKSRLLSDRFSAERPKGSFSTLEIQRTEQGDSAMYLCASSLEGPSYEQYFGPGTRLTVT.

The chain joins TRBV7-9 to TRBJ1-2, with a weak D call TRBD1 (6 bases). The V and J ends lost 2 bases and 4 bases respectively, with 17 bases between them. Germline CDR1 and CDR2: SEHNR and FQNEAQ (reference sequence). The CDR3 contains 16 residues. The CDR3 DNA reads TGTGCCAGCAGCTTATGGGCTGACAGGTTTACCTATGGCTACACCTTC. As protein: CASSLWADRFTYGYTF.

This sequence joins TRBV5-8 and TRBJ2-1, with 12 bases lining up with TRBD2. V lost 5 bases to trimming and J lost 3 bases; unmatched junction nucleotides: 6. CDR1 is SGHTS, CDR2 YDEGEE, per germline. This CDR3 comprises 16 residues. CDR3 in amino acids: CASRPLTSGGYNEQFF. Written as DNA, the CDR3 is TGTGCCAGCAGGCCACTGACTAGCGGGGGCTACAATGAGCAGTTCTTC.

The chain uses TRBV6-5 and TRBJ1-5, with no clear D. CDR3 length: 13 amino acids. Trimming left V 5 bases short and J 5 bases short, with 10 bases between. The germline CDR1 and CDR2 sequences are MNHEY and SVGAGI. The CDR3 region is CASSTGLDQPQHF. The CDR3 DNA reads TGTGCCAGCAGTACTGGGCTTGATCAGCCCCAGCATTTT.

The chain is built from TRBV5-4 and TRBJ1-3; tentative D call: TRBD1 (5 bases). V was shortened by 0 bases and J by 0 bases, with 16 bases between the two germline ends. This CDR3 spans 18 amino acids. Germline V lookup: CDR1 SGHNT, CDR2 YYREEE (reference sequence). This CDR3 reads CASSLAAGPLRSGNTIYF. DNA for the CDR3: TGTGCCAGCAGCTTGGCCGCAGGGCCCCTACGCTCTGGAAACACCATATATTTT. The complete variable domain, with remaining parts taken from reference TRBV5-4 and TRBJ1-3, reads ETGVTQSPTHLIKTRGQQVTLRCSSQSGHNTVSWYQQALGQGPQFIFQYYREEENGRGNFPPRFSGLQFPNYSSELNVNALELDDSALYLCASSLAAGPLRSGNTIYFGEGSWLTVV.

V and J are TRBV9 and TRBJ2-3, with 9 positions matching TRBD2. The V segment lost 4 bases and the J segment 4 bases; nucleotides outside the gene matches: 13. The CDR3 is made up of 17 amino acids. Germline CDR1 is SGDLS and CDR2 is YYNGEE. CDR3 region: CASSPLGAGGRSDTQYF. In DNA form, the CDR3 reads TGTGCCAGCAGCCCGCTAGGGGCGGGGGGGCGTTCAGATACGCAGTATTTT.

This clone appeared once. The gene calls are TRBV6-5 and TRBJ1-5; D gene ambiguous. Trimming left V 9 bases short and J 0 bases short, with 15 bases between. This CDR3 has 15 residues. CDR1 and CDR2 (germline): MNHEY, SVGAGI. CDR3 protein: CASGPGAYSNQPQHF. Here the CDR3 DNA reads TGTGCCAGTGGACCGGGAGCTTATAGCAATCAGCCCCAGCATTTT.

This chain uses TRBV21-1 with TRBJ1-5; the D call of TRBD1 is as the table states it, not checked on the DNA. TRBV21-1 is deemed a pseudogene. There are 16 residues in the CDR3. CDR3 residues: CASSRGQAYSNQPQHF. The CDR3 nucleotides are TGTGCCAGCAGCAGGGGACAGGCCTATAGCAATCAGCCCCAGCATTTT.

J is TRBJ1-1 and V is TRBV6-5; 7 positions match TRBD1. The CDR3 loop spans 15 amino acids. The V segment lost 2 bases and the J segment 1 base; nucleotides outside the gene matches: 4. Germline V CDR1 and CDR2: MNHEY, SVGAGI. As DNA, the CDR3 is TGTGCCAGCAGTTACAGTCCAGGGGGGAACACTGAAGCTTTCTTT. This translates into CASSYSPGGNTEAFF.

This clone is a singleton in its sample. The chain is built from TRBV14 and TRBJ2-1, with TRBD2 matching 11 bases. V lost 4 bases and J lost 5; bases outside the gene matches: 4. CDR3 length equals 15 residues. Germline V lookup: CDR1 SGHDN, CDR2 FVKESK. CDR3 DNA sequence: TGTGCCAGCAGCCCTCTAGCGGGGGGCAACAATGAGCAGTTCTTC. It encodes CASSPLAGGNNEQFF.

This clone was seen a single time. The CDR3 DNA follows: TGTGCCAGCAGCTCGAAAGGTGGGCGAAAAGAGACCCAGTACTTC. Protein: CASSSKGGRKETQYF. The chain couples TRBV5-4 to TRBJ2-5; D unclear. In germline, CDR1 is SGHNT, CDR2 YYREEE (reference sequence). Trimming took off 3 bases at V and 3 bases at J, with 15 bases between the two ends. The CDR3 runs 15 residues.

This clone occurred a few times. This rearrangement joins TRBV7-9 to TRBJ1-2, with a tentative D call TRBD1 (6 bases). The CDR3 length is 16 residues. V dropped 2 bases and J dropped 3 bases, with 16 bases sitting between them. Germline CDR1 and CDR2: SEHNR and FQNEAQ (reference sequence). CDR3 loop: CASSLRRGTTDYGYTF. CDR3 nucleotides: TGTGCCAGCAGCTTAAGGCGGGGGACAACGGACTATGGCTACACCTTC.

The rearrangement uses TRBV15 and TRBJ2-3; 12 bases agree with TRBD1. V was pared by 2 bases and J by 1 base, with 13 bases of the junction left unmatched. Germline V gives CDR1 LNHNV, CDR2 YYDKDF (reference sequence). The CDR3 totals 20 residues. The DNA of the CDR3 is TGTGCCACCAGCAGACTCCTCCGGGACAGGGGGCGTAGGGGCACAGATACGCAGTATTTT. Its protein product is CATSRLLRDRGRRGTDTQYF.

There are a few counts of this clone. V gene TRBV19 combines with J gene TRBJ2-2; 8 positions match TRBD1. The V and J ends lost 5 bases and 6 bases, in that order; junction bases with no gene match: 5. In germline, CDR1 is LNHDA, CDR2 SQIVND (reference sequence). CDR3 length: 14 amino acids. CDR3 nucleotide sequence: TGTGCCAGTAGTCAGGGGGCGTCGCCCGGGGAGCTGTTTTTT. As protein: CASSQGASPGELFF.

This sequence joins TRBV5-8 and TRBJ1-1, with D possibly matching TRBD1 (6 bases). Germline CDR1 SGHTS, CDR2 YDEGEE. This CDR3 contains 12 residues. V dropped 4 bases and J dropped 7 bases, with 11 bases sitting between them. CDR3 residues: CASSPSRGEAFF. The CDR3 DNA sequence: TGTGCCAGCAGCCCCTCCAGGGGTGAAGCTTTCTTT.

As DNA, the CDR3 is TGCGCCAGCAGCCGTAGCGGGGGGGCCTACAATGAGCAGTTCTTC. It encodes CASSRSGGAYNEQFF. J is TRBJ2-1 and V is TRBV5-1; TRBD2 matches at 11 bases. Germline trimming cut 4 bases from V and 2 bases from J; bases unmatched to any gene: 2. Germline CDR1 SGHRS, CDR2 YFSETQ. There are 15 residues in the CDR3.

DNA for the CDR3: TGTGCCAGCAGTGAAGCCGCACGGACTTACTATGGCTACACCTTC. Amino acids: CASSEAARTYYGYTF. The chain uses TRBV6-1 and TRBJ1-2; the D is unclear. V shed 0 bases and J shed 3 bases, with 11 bases lying between them. CDR3 length: 15 residues. Germline CDR1 reads MNHNS; CDR2 reads SASEGT.

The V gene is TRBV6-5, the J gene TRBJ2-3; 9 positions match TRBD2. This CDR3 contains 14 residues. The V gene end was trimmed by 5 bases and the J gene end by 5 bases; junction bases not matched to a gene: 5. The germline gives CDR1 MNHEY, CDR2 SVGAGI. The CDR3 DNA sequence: TGTGCCAGCAGTCGCGGGGGGGCCAAAGATACGCAGTATTTT. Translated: CASSRGGAKDTQYF.

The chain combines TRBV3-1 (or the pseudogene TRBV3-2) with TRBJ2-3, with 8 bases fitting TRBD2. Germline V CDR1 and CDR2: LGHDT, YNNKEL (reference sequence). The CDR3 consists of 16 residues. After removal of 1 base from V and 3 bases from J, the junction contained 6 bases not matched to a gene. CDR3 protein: CASSQVVTSGTDTQYF. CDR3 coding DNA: TGTGCCAGCAGCCAAGTAGTTACTAGCGGTACAGATACGCAGTATTTT.

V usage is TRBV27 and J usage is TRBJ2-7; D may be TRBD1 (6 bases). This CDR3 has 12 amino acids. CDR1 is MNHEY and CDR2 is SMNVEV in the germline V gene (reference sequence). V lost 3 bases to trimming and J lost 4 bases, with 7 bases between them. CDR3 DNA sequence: TGTGCCAGCAGTTTTACAGGGTACGAGCAGTACTTC. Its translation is CASSFTGYEQYF.